Below, 26 T cell receptor beta chains from the same sample are listed, as sequenced in a study of early T cells in non-severe SARS-CoV-2 infection. TCRdb redid the calling of the 5' RACE reads with MiXCR, one entry per CDR3 protein. The sample has 65,000 to 95,000 distinct CDR3 sequences, about a sixth seen once. Sequencing was carried out using whole blood. These receptor sequences come from an adult who was a healthcare worker with PCR-confirmed SARS-CoV-2 infection or an uninfected control (not recorded which).

For the CDR3, the DNA is TGTGCCAGCAGCTTAGACCGGGGGCTTTCGAACACCGGGGAGCTGTTTTTT. Its translation: CASSLDRGLSNTGELFF. The chain joins TRBV7-6 to TRBJ2-2; possibly TRBD1 or TRBD2 for D (6 bases each). The CDR3 contains 17 residues. The germline V gene has CDR1 SGHVS and CDR2 FNYEAQ. V was shortened by 1 base and J by 0 bases, with 12 bases between the two germline ends.

The chain recombines TRBV12-3 or TRBV12-4 with TRBJ1-1, with D perhaps matching TRBD1 (6 bases). Trimming removed 6 bases from V and 2 bases from J, with 16 bases in between. CDR3 size: 15 residues. CDR3 residues: CASSPKTGLNTEAFF. The CDR3 DNA reads as TGTGCCAGCAGCCCCAAGACAGGTCTTAACACTGAAGCTTTCTTT.

V gene TRBV18 combines with J gene TRBJ2-3; 8 bases agree with TRBD1. The germline V gene encodes CDR1 KGHSH and CDR2 LQKENI. The junction had 5 bases not matched to a gene; V was cut back by 3 bases and J by 3 bases. This CDR3 contains 15 residues. CDR3 coding DNA: TGTGCCAGCTCACCGTTACAGGGGGGTACAGATACGCAGTATTTT. Translation gives CASSPLQGGTDTQYF.

The J gene is TRBJ2-3, the V gene TRBV6-5; TRBD1 aligns across 10 bases. With V trimmed by 2 bases and J by 0 bases, 8 bases remained unmatched. The CDR3 length is 18 residues. Germline CDR1 MNHEY, CDR2 SVGAGI. As DNA, the CDR3 is TGTGCCAGCAGTTACGACCGGCCGGACAGGGGGAGCACAGATACGCAGTATTTT. This gives the protein CASSYDRPDRGSTDTQYF.

Ten or more counts support this clonotype. This rearrangement joins TRBV29-1 to TRBJ1-5, with a tentative D call TRBD1 (6 bases). Trimming stripped 7 bases from V and 6 bases from J, with 16 bases between. CDR1 SQVTM and CDR2 ANQGSEA come from the germline V gene. The length of the CDR3 is 13 residues. CDR3 sequence: CSAEGGDGQPQHF. As DNA, the CDR3 is TGCAGCGCCGAGGGGGGGGATGGTCAGCCCCAGCATTTT.

In this sample, this clonotype turned up a few times. The gene calls are TRBV6-1 and TRBJ2-3; D is unclear. This CDR3 region has 14 residues. CDR1 and CDR2 from the germline V gene are MNHNS and SASEGT. V was trimmed by 7 bases and J by 0 bases, leaving 11 bases between them. This CDR3 reads CASTARRSTDTQYF. DNA for the CDR3: TGTGCCAGCACCGCAAGACGGAGCACAGATACGCAGTATTTT.

In its sample, this clonotype was seen once. The rearrangement uses TRBV29-1 and TRBJ2-3; D might be TRBD1 (5 bases). This CDR3 has 14 residues. CDR1 is SQVTM and CDR2 is ANQGSEA in the germline V gene. The germline V and J ends were trimmed by 7 bases and 0 bases, with 14 bases remaining between them. The CDR3 reads CSGATGTSTDTQYF. CDR3 DNA sequence: TGCAGCGGAGCCACAGGAACCAGCACAGATACGCAGTATTTT.

The V and J genes are TRBV11-3 and TRBJ1-1; D is unresolved. V was cut by 5 bases and J by 10 bases, with 14 bases left in between. CDR1 and CDR2 (germline): SGHNT, YENEEA. This CDR3 spans 12 amino acids. The CDR3 spells CASSQDDEGAFF. CDR3 bases: TGTGCCAGCAGCCAGGACGACGAGGGAGCTTTCTTT.

The chain employs TRBV28 and TRBJ2-3; possibly TRBD1 for D (6 bases). V lost 5 bases to trimming and J lost 2 bases, with 11 bases between them. CDR3 length equals 14 residues. Per germline, CDR1 MDHEN and CDR2 SYDVKM. The CDR3 nucleotides are TGTGCCAGCAGTGGGGGCTTCTTCACAGATACGCAGTATTTT. It codes for CASSGGFFTDTQYF. Together with reference TRBV28 and TRBJ2-3, the CDR3 gives the full variable domain: DVKVTQSSRYLVKRTGEKVFLECVQDMDHENMFWYRQDPGLGLRLIYFSYDVKMKEKGDIPEGYSVSREKKERFSLILESASTNQTSMYLCASSGGFFTDTQYFGPGTRLTVL.

This clonotype was seen more than once but under ten times. V and J are TRBV24-1 and TRBJ1-2, with TRBD1 matching 11 bases. This CDR3 spans 14 amino acids. Germline V lookup: CDR1 KGHDR, CDR2 SFDVKD. V was clipped by 4 bases and J by 8 bases; unmatched bases: 5. As DNA, the CDR3 is TGTGCCACCAGTGACACGGACAGGGGGCAGGGCTACACCTTC. Encoded protein: CATSDTDRGQGYTF.

This clonotype occurred a few times. The chain joins TRBV12-3 or TRBV12-4 to TRBJ1-1; tentatively, D is TRBD1 (5 bases). There are 17 residues in the CDR3. Trimming removed 2 bases at V and 0 bases at J, with 16 bases between. The CDR3 loop reads CASSLYGALSMNTEAFF. The CDR3, as DNA: TGTGCCAGCAGTTTATACGGGGCCCTCTCCATGAACACTGAAGCTTTCTTT.

In this sample, this clonotype turned up a few times. CDR3 amino acids: CASSLESLREWTNEKLFF. CDR3 coding DNA: TGCGCCAGCAGCTTGGAATCTCTCAGGGAGTGGACTAATGAAAAACTGTTTTTT. V gene TRBV5-1 combines with J gene TRBJ1-4, with D perhaps TRBD1 (5 bases). The length of the CDR3 is 18 residues. With 0 bases removed from V and 2 bases from J, the gap between germline ends came to 17 bases. Germline values: CDR1 SGHRS, CDR2 YFSETQ.

V gene TRBV2 combines with J gene TRBJ2-7, with TRBD2 identical over 9 bases. Trimming removed 7 bases from V and 6 bases from J; junction bases left unmatched: 10. The CDR3 contains 14 residues. Per germline, CDR1 SNHLY and CDR2 FYNNEI. The CDR3 sequence is CASILAGATSEQYF. DNA of the CDR3: TGTGCCAGCATTTTAGCGGGAGCTACATCCGAGCAGTACTTC.

CDR3 sequence (DNA): TGTGCCAGCAGCTTAAGAGGGACTCAAGAGACCCAGTACTTC. Amino acid sequence: CASSLRGTQETQYF. V and J are TRBV7-9 and TRBJ2-5; TRBD2 is a possible D gene (6 bases). Germline V lookup: CDR1 SEHNR, CDR2 FQNEAQ (reference sequence). This CDR3 has 14 residues. Trimming stripped 2 bases from V and 2 bases from J, with 9 bases between.

In this sample, this clonotype turned up a few times. V gene TRBV12-3 or TRBV12-4 combines with J gene TRBJ2-1; TRBD2 might be the D (6 bases). The CDR3 totals 14 residues. The V gene lost 3 bases and the J gene lost 5 bases, with 11 bases spanning the gap. The CDR3 sequence is CASSFPGSHNEQFF. CDR3 bases: TGTGCCAGCAGTTTCCCCGGGAGTCACAATGAGCAGTTCTTC.

This clonotype was observed a few times. The rearrangement joins TRBV6-2 or TRBV6-3 to TRBJ2-7; D gene uncertain. The length of the CDR3 is 11 residues. Germline CDR1 reads MNHEY; CDR2 reads SVGEGT. Trimming took 6 bases from V and 1 from J, leaving 4 bases between them. The DNA for the CDR3 is TGTGCCAGCAGCAATTCCTACGAGCAGTACTTC. Translation: CASSNSYEQYF.

CDR3 residues: CSAAGNLGDQPQHF. The DNA for the CDR3 is TGCAGTGCAGCGGGAAACCTGGGAGATCAGCCCCAGCATTTT. The chain recombines TRBV20-1 with TRBJ1-5; D not resolved. V was cut by 6 bases and J by 5 bases, with 17 bases left in between. Germline CDR1 is DFQATT and CDR2 is SNEGSKA (reference sequence). CDR3 length: 14 amino acids.

This clonotype was found many times. The CDR3 DNA reads TGTGCCAGCTCACCACCAATGGAATTGGGAAAACTGTTTTTT. It encodes CASSPPMELGKLFF. The chain carries TRBV18 and TRBJ1-4; D is unresolved. The germline V gene has CDR1 KGHSH and CDR2 LQKENI. V dropped 0 bases and J dropped 10 bases, with 12 bases sitting between them. This CDR3 contains 14 residues.

The rearrangement links TRBV6-5 to TRBJ2-3; 8 bases line up with TRBD2. The trim removed 6 bases at V and 5 bases at J, leaving 7 bases unmatched. This CDR3 is built from 14 residues. From germline, CDR1 is MNHEY and CDR2 SVGAGI. CDR3 sequence (DNA): TGTGCCAGCAGGGGACTAGGGAATGGAGATACGCAGTATTTT. Amino acid sequence: CASRGLGNGDTQYF.

This clonotype was seen a few times. The rearrangement joins TRBV7-9 to TRBJ1-1; D possibly corresponds to TRBD1 (6 bases). The CDR3 has 14 residues. The ends were cut back, 3 bases at V and 4 bases at J, with 12 bases in the middle. Germline CDR1 reads SEHNR; CDR2 reads FQNEAQ (reference sequence). The CDR3 is CASSFTQDSTEAFF. The CDR3 nucleotides are TGTGCCAGCAGCTTCACCCAGGACAGCACTGAAGCTTTCTTT.

The sample holds a few counts of this clonotype. Germline is not matched at one junction end, which may reflect a read error. V and J are TRBV7-7 and TRBJ1-3; 12 bases map to TRBD1. The germline gives CDR1 SSHAT, CDR2 FNYEAQ (reference sequence). The CDR3 is 17 residues long. CDR3 bases: TGTGCTAGCAGCGTGGGGACAGGGGGCATCTCTGGAAACACCATATATTTT. Translating it yields CASSVGTGGISGNTIYF.

This clonotype was seen repeatedly, ten times or more. The genes are TRBV5-1 and TRBJ1-2; no reliable D call. V gave up 4 bases and J gave up 4 bases, with 8 bases separating them. CDR1 is SGHRS and CDR2 is YFSETQ in the germline V gene. This CDR3 spans 12 amino acids. This CDR3 reads CASSEEAYGYTF. Written as DNA, the CDR3 is TGCGCCAGCAGCGAGGAGGCCTATGGCTACACCTTC.

This clonotype was recorded a few times. The V call is TRBV24-1, the J call TRBJ2-3, with 7 nucleotides matching TRBD1. The CDR3 covers 16 residues. Germline V gene lookup returns CDR1 KGHDR and CDR2 SFDVKD. V lost 2 bases, J lost 3 bases, and 7 bases stayed unmatched. CDR3 protein: CATSDWGTDDTDTQYF. In DNA form, the CDR3 reads TGTGCCACCAGTGATTGGGGGACAGACGATACAGATACGCAGTATTTT.

This clonotype turned up a few times. The CDR3 coding sequence is TGTGCCAGCAGCTTAGTAGGGGCCTCCTACGAGCAGTACTTC. This encodes CASSLVGASYEQYF. This rearrangement joins TRBV11-2 to TRBJ2-7; the D gene is possibly TRBD1 (5 bases). The germline CDR1 and CDR2 sequences are SGHAT and FQNNGV. V lost 1 base and J lost 0, with 7 bases in between. The CDR3 contains 14 residues.

This chain joins TRBV6-6 and TRBJ2-1; a possible D gene is TRBD2 (6 bases). V lost 10 bases to trimming and J lost 7 bases, with 11 bases between them. CDR1 MNHNY and CDR2 SVGAGI come from the germline V gene (reference sequence). CDR3 length: 11 amino acids. The CDR3 nucleotides are TGTGCCATCGGGACTGCGAATGAGCAGTTCTTC. Its protein is CAIGTANEQFF.

This clonotype has a handful of counts. The J gene is TRBJ2-1, the V gene TRBV29-1, with a possible D match to TRBD2 (6 bases). The CDR3 is 14 amino acids. Trimming took 3 bases from V and 1 from J, leaving 10 bases between them. CDR1 SQVTM and CDR2 ANQGSEA come from the germline V gene. The CDR3 loop reads CSVEGGRSYNEQFF. CDR3 coding DNA: TGCAGCGTTGAGGGGGGAAGGTCCTACAATGAGCAGTTCTTC.